This entry concerns a single T cell receptor (beta chain). Its antigen is not known. V lost 7 bases and J lost 10, with 17 bases in between. The CDR3 loop spans 14 amino acids. Germline V gene data show CDR1 as MNHEY and CDR2 as SMNVEV (reference sequence). These data belong to a study of T cells after yellow fever vaccination. On the study more broadly: When fractions had low cell numbers, they were prepared with SMART-Seq v4 Ultra Low Input.

TCRdb re-derived calls from the 5' RACE reads in MiXCR, one entry per CDR3 protein. The sample carries hundreds of thousands of distinct CDR3 sequences, roughly a sixth recorded once. Study observations and caveats: A small share of clonotypes appeared in both CD4 and CD8 compartments. Reappearing after the booster were most of the clones from primary vaccination (less than 98% CD4, approximately 86% CD8).

This chain joins TRBV27 and TRBJ1-6, with D tentatively TRBD1 (6 bases). This sequence was found in a man between 18 and 35 years old who received the YFV17D yellow fever vaccine. The source material was PBMCs, sampled before the yellow fever booster vaccination. CDR3 sequence: CASNALGQGSPLHF. The DNA for the CDR3 is TGTGCCAGCAATGCTCTAGGGCAGGGGTCACCCCTCCACTTT.